The TCR beta chain under discussion was sequenced for a study of T-cell memory formation after mild COVID-19. TCR alpha and TCR beta cDNA libraries with sample barcodes and UMIs came from 5'RACE using constant-segment primers. Each CDR3 protein gets one entry after TCRdb re-called the 5' RACE reads with MiXCR. The top ten hold around 7.7% of the sample, which has 550,000 to 600,000 distinct CDR3 sequences, about 20% seen once. The germline V gene has CDR1 SGHRS and CDR2 YFSETQ. The V end was cut by 1 base, the J end by 8 bases, with 12 bases between. CDR3 length equals 14 residues. The clonotype originates from an adult woman who had mild COVID-19 (a few samples of this study predate the infection). Cell type and time point are not known. The source material was PBMCs or a T cell subset sorted from them (not recorded which). The chain recombines TRBV5-1 with TRBJ1-4; no clear D. CDR3 sequence reads: CASSLYSDLEKLFF. The DNA for the CDR3 is TGCGCCAGCAGCTTGTACTCGGATCTAGAAAAACTGTTTTTT.